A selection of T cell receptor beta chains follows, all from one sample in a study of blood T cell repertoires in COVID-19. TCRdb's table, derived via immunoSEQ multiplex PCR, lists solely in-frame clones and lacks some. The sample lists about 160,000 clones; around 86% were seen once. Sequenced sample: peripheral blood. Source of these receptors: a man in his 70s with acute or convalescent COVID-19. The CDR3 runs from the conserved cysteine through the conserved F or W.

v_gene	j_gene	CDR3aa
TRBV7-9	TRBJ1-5	CASMSRDRGNQPQHF
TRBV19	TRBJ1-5	CASKGGQGVGQPQHF
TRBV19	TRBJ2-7	CASSIQWSSYEQYF
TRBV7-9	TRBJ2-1	CASSFGEQFF
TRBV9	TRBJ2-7	CASSVTGNSYEQYF
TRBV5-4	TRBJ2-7	CASNLMGGRVNEQYF
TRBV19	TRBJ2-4	CASSIDWLAEIGKNIQYF
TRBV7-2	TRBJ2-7	CASSLDWGRNEQYF
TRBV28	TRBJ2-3	CASGGLGPDTQYF
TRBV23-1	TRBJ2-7	CASSQSFKNTLLAGERYEQYF
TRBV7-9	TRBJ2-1	CASSFQAGGWNEQFF
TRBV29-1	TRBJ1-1	CSVEDRGTEAFF
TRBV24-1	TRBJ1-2	CATSPRQGDYGYTF
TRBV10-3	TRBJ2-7	CAISYGQGYEQYF
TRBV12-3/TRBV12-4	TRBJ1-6	CASTRDRDSPLHF
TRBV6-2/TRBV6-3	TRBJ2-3	CASSYGRQSTDTQYF
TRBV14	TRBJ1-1	CASSFLRGTEAFF
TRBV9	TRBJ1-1	CASSVTGGENTEAFF